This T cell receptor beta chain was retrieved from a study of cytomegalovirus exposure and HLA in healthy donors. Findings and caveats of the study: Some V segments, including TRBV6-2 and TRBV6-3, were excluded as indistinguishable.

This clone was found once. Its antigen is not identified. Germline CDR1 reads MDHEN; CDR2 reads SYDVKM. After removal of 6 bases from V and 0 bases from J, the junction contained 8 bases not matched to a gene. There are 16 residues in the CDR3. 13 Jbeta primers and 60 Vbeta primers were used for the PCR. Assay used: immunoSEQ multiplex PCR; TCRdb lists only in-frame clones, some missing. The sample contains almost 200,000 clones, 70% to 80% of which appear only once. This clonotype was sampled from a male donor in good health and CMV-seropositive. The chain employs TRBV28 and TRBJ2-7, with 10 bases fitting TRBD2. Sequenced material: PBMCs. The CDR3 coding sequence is TGTGCCAGCAGCGTGGAAACTAGCGGGGCCTCCTACGAGCAGTACTTC. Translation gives CASSVETSGASYEQYF.